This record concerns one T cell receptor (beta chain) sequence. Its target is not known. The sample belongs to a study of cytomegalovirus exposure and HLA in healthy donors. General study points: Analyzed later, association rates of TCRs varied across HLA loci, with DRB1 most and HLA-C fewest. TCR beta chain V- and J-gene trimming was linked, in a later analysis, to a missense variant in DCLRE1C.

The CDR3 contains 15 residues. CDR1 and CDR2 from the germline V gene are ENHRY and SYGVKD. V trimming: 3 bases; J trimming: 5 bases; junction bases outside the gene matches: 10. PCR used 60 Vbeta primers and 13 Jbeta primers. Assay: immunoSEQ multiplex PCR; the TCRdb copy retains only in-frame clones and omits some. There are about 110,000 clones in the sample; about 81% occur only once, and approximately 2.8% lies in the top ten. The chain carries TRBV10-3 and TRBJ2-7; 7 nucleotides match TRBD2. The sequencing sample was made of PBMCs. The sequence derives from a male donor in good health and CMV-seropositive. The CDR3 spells CAISDGGTRSDEQYF. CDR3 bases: TGTGCCATCAGTGACGGGGGGACTCGGAGCGACGAGCAGTACTTC.